The rows below give T cell receptor beta chains drawn from one sample of a study of T cell responses to AZD1222 COVID-19 vaccine. Only in-frame clones appear in the TCRdb table, and some are missing; sequencing was by immunoSEQ multiplex PCR. The top ten clones hold more than 5.5% of a sample with fewer than 150,000 clones, roughly 90% of them seen once. The sequenced sample was peripheral blood, obtained 28 days after the second AZD1222 dose. These receptors all stem from an adult who received the AZD1222 COVID-19 vaccine. CDR3s include the opening cysteine and the closing phenylalanine or tryptophan. The D gene is left open where the match is weak. Size is stated for part of the rows, as once, few or many counts, or as a class when the clone is expanded.

D,J,V,size,DNA,CDR3
NA,TRBJ1-3,TRBV14,NA,TGTGCCAGCAGCCAAGGACAGGCAAAGGGAAACACCATATATTTT,CASSQGQAKGNTIYF
TRBD1,TRBJ2-5,TRBV2,NA,TGTGCCAGCAGGAGGACAGGGGGCGTAGAGACCCAGTACTTC,CASRRTGGVETQYF
NA,TRBJ1-1,TRBV9,once,TGTGCCAGCAGCGTACAGGGATCCACTGAAGCTTTCTTT,CASSVQGSTEAFF
NA,TRBJ1-1,TRBV6-6,NA,TGTGCCAGCAGTTACCTCCTCGGCGCTGAAGCTTTCTTT,CASSYLLGAEAFF
NA,TRBJ1-3,TRBV6-4,NA,TGTGCCAGCAGTGACTGGGTGAGCTCTGGAAACACCATATATTTT,CASSDWVSSGNTIYF
TRBD1,TRBJ2-7,TRBV5-1,NA,TGCGCCAGCAGCGCAGGGACAGTCTACGAGCAGTACTTC,CASSAGTVYEQYF
NA,TRBJ1-1,TRBV5-1,NA,TGCGCCAGCAGCTTGGGAGCCGGGACACATGGAACTGAAGCTTTCTTT,CASSLGAGTHGTEAFF
TRBD1,TRBJ1-2,TRBV3-1/TRBV3-2,NA,TGTGCCAGCAGCCAACCTCGGGACAGGGGGCCGGGCTACACCTTC,CASSQPRDRGPGYTF
TRBD2,TRBJ2-1,TRBV3-1/TRBV3-2,NA,TGTGCCAGCAGCCAAGACGAAGCGGGATCGGATAATGAGCAGTTCTTC,CASSQDEAGSDNEQFF
NA,TRBJ2-2,TRBV3-1/TRBV3-2,NA,TGTGCCCGCAGCGGAAGAGGGGGGGGCGAAAGGAACACCGGGGAGCTGTTTTTT,CARSGRGGGERNTGELFF
NA,TRBJ2-2,TRBV2,NA,TGTGCCAGCAGTTACACCGGGGAGCTGTTTTTT,CASSYTGELFF
NA,TRBJ2-3,TRBV27,NA,TGTGCCAGCAGTTTACTTGGCGGGGCTCCAGTAGATACGCAGTATTTT,CASSLLGGAPVDTQYF
TRBD2,TRBJ2-1,TRBV9,once,TGTGCCAGCAGCGCCGCAGGGCCAGCGGGAGGATTCGATGAGCAGTTCTTC,CASSAAGPAGGFDEQFF
NA,TRBJ2-1,TRBV2,NA,TGTGCCAGCAGGAACCGGGGGTGGAAATTCTTC,CASRNRGWKFF
NA,TRBJ1-6,TRBV27,NA,TGTGCCAGCAGTTTAACCCCCAAATCACCCCTCCACTTT,CASSLTPKSPLHF
TRBD2,TRBJ2-3,TRBV29-1,NA,TGCAGCGTCTCGAGCGGGAGGGATGGAGATACGCAGTATTTT,CSVSSGRDGDTQYF
TRBD1,TRBJ1-1,TRBV4-1,few,TGCGCCAGCAGCCAAGATCAGGGGGCGCAGAACACTGAAGCTTTCTTT,CASSQDQGAQNTEAFF